The 19 T cell receptor beta chains presented below share a single source sample, sequenced in a study of control samples from healthy donors and cancer patients. Repertoires were generated with immunoSEQ multiplex PCR, while TCRdb's copy carries only in-frame clones and drops some. Here the sample spans 70,000 or so clones, roughly 82% being singletons. The source material was PBMCs. Every receptor here comes from a woman in her forties or fifties with lung cancer.

The chain joins TRBV18 to TRBJ1-5, with 9 bases fitting TRBD1. Per the germline V gene, CDR1 is KGHSH and CDR2 is LQKENI. This CDR3 has 16 residues. Trimming cost V 4 bases and J 3 bases; bases outside gene matches: 7. The CDR3 here is CASSLGQGRNNQPQHF. The CDR3 DNA reads TGTGCCAGCTCACTCGGACAGGGGCGTAACAATCAGCCCCAGCATTTT.

This clone appeared once. The chain combines TRBV28 with TRBJ1-4, with D unresolved. Looked up from germline, CDR1 is MDHEN and CDR2 is SYDVKM. This CDR3 has 11 amino acids. V was cut by 9 bases and J by 6 bases, with 8 bases left in between. In DNA form, the CDR3 reads TGTGCCAGTTTTGACGATGAAAAACTGTTTTTT. It translates to CASFDDEKLFF.

J is TRBJ2-7 and V is TRBV7-9, with unresolved D. V gave up 2 bases and J gave up 7 bases, with 3 bases separating them. Germline V lookup: CDR1 SEHNR, CDR2 FQNEAQ (reference sequence). The CDR3 is made up of 10 amino acids. The CDR3 reads CASSLTEQYF. The CDR3 region has the DNA TGTGCCAGCAGCTTAACGGAGCAGTACTTC.

CDR3 DNA sequence: TGTGCTGGCGGGGGGAGCTCCTACAATGAGCAGTTCTTC. This sequence encodes CAGGGSSYNEQFF. The rearrangement joins TRBV12-5 to TRBJ2-1; 8 bases match TRBD2. In germline, CDR1 is LGHNT, CDR2 FRNRAP. J gave up 0 bases and V 11 bases, and 3 bases lay outside the gene matches. The CDR3 has 13 residues.

The J gene is TRBJ2-3, the V gene TRBV19; D remains ambiguous. Germline CDR1 LNHDA, CDR2 SQIVND (reference sequence). The V and J ends lost 7 bases and 4 bases respectively, with 3 bases between them. The CDR3 length is 10 residues. The CDR3 nucleotides are TGTGCCAGTAAGTCAGATACGCAGTATTTT. Translating it yields CASKSDTQYF.

The rearrangement links TRBV7-8 to TRBJ2-5; possible D gene TRBD1, 6 bases. Trimming took off 5 bases at V and 5 bases at J, with 18 bases between the two ends. CDR1 is SGHVS, CDR2 FQNEAQ, per germline. This CDR3 region has 15 residues. The CDR3 region has the DNA TGTGCCAGCAGCCCCCTTGGGGGCTGGGACGAGACCCAGTACTTC. As protein: CASSPLGGWDETQYF.

The chain has TRBV28 and TRBJ1-6; the match to TRBD1 covers 9 bases. The CDR3 totals 15 residues. Germline V gene lookup returns CDR1 MDHEN and CDR2 SYDVKM. The trim removed 5 bases at V and 5 bases at J, leaving 4 bases unmatched. The CDR3 DNA sequence: TGTGCCAGCAGTCTCCGGGACAGGGATAATTCACCCCTCCACTTT. This sequence encodes CASSLRDRDNSPLHF.

The gene calls are TRBV9 and TRBJ1-5; D is unresolved. Trimming pared 4 bases from V and 2 bases from J, leaving 7 bases between. This CDR3 has 13 residues. CDR1 and CDR2 (germline): SGDLS, YYNGEE. CDR3 coding DNA: TGTGCCAGCAGCCCTCAGGGCAATCAGCCCCAGCATTTT. As protein: CASSPQGNQPQHF.

The rearrangement uses TRBV6-5 and TRBJ2-7; 9 bases line up with TRBD2. CDR3 length: 13 amino acids. V lost 7 bases, J lost 4 bases, and 5 bases stayed unmatched. Germline V gene sequence: CDR1 MNHEY, CDR2 SVGAGI. In DNA, the CDR3 is TGTGCCAGCACGGCTAGCGGGGTATACGAGCAGTACTTC. Its translation: CASTASGVYEQYF.

The chain carries TRBV3-1 (or the pseudogene TRBV3-2) and TRBJ1-6; weak D call: TRBD1 (6 bases). In germline, CDR1 is LGHDT, CDR2 YNNKEL (reference sequence). This CDR3 spans 16 amino acids. V lost 4 bases and J 9 bases, leaving 19 bases between the germline ends. CDR3 in DNA: TGTGCCAGCAGCCCGAGGAATCCAGGGGTTTTTTCACCCCTCCACTTT. It is translated as CASSPRNPGVFSPLHF.

This clone was observed once. The V call is TRBV18, the J call TRBJ1-2; 7 bases are shared with TRBD1. The CDR3 loop spans 13 amino acids. Germline trimming cut 3 bases from V and 8 bases from J; bases unmatched to any gene: 6. The V gene's germline CDR1 is KGHSH and CDR2 LQKENI. The CDR3 region has the DNA TGTGCCAGCTCACCTTCCGGGACAGAAGGCTACACCTTC. This gives the protein CASSPSGTEGYTF.

The CDR3 DNA sequence: TGTGCCAGCAGATTTACGGGAGAACCTGAAGCTTTCTTT. Protein: CASRFTGEPEAFF. This chain links TRBV7-8 with TRBJ1-1, with no clear D. The V end was cut by 6 bases, the J end by 6 bases, with 14 bases between. Germline V gene lookup returns CDR1 SGHVS and CDR2 FQNEAQ. The CDR3 covers 13 residues. Filled out from reference TRBV7-8 and TRBJ1-1, the complete variable domain reads GAGVSQSPRYKVAKRGQDVALRCDPISGHVSLFWYQQALGQGPEFLTYFQNEAQLDKSGLPSDRFFAERPEGSVSTLKIQRTQQEDSAVYLCASRFTGEPEAFFGQGTRLTVV.

The chain recombines TRBV10-2 with TRBJ1-6; D not certain. Trimming left V 0 bases short and J 11 bases short, with 14 bases between. The CDR3 spans 15 residues. Germline CDR1 is WSHSY and CDR2 is SAAADI. The CDR3 loop reads CASSESTPLGAPLHF. CDR3 coding DNA: TGCGCCAGCAGTGAGTCGACACCGCTCGGGGCACCCCTCCACTTT.

The J gene is TRBJ1-1, the V gene TRBV18; perhaps TRBD1 as D (6 bases). Germline assignment: CDR1 KGHSH and CDR2 LQKENI. Trimming shortened V by 3 bases and J by 5 bases, and 16 bases separated the two germline ends. The CDR3 is 15 residues long. CDR3 coding DNA: TGTGCCAGCTCACCCTCGCCAGGGGACGGGACTGAAGCTTTCTTT. Translating it yields CASSPSPGDGTEAFF.

The chain has TRBV18 and TRBJ2-7, with D possibly TRBD1 on 5 matching bases. Germline CDR1 reads KGHSH; CDR2 reads LQKENI. The germline V and J ends were trimmed by 3 bases and 1 base, with 10 bases remaining between them. The CDR3 sequence is 14 residues long. CDR3 amino acids: CASSPTQESYEQYF. The CDR3 DNA follows: TGTGCCAGCTCACCTACACAGGAATCCTACGAGCAGTACTTC.

V and J are TRBV27 and TRBJ1-1; 8 nucleotides line up with TRBD1. From germline, CDR1 is MNHEY and CDR2 SMNVEV (reference sequence). The CDR3 is 15 amino acids. Trimming took 5 bases from V and 5 from J; bases not matched to a gene: 10. CDR3 amino acids: CASSTGGGRGTEAFF. CDR3 bases: TGTGCCAGCAGTACAGGGGGGGGACGGGGGACTGAAGCTTTCTTT.

V gene TRBV19 combines with J gene TRBJ2-5; the match to TRBD2 covers 12 bases. The length of the CDR3 is 17 residues. The ends lost 3 bases at V and 2 bases at J; junction bases unmatched: 7. CDR1 LNHDA and CDR2 SQIVND come from the germline V gene (reference sequence). CDR3 loop: CASSMPLAGGPQETQYF. CDR3 nucleotides: TGTGCCAGTAGTATGCCCCTAGCGGGGGGGCCTCAAGAGACCCAGTACTTC.

The CDR3 bases are TGTGCCAGCAGCTTACAGCAGGCCCGCGGCGAGCAGTACTTC. This translates into CASSLQQARGEQYF. The genes are TRBV7-2 and TRBJ2-7; D not resolved. There are 14 residues in the CDR3. In germline, CDR1 is SGHTA, CDR2 FQGNSA. Trimming took off 2 bases at V and 6 bases at J, with 14 bases between the two ends.

V usage is TRBV10-3 and J usage is TRBJ1-2, with TRBD1 matching 9 bases. This CDR3 spans 15 amino acids. Germline CDR1 is ENHRY and CDR2 is SYGVKD. Trimming at V came to 6 bases and at J to 3 bases, leaving 8 bases not matched to a gene. The CDR3 is CAISKTGGADYGYTF. CDR3 nucleotide sequence: TGTGCCATCAGCAAAACAGGGGGCGCGGACTATGGCTACACCTTC.